This T cell receptor beta chain comes out of a study of cytomegalovirus exposure and HLA in healthy donors. Profiling relied on immunoSEQ multiplex PCR, and the TCRdb table lists in-frame clones only, not all of them. In the table there are roughly 140,000 clones, approximately 86% of which are singletons. The CDR3 extends over 15 amino acids. Trimming took 0 bases from V and 0 from J, leaving 5 bases between them. Germline CDR1 is MGHRA and CDR2 is YSYEKL. The source of this sequence is a man aged 18-30 years in good health and CMV-seropositive. The V call is TRBV4-1, the J call TRBJ2-2; no definite D call. Sample: PBMCs. The CDR3 region is CASSQEVANTGELFF. The DNA for the CDR3 is TGCGCCAGCAGCCAAGAGGTAGCGAACACCGGGGAGCTGTTTTTT.